The clone carrying this T cell receptor (beta chain) was counted many times. What it recognizes is unknown. The source of the sample is a study of regulatory T cells in long-lasting Graves disease. Study results and limitations: Whereas new patients shared 1,000 or so public clonotypes, persistent patients shared more, at a few thousand.

Trimming shortened V by 5 bases and J by 2 bases, and 15 bases separated the two germline ends. The CDR3 runs to 16 residues. Germline V CDR1 and CDR2: SGHTA, FQGTGA. As for time point: newly diagnosed GD, antithyroid drugs for less than 3 months. The TCR library was made from RNA that had been extracted from PBMCs in TRIzol. According to the study, TCR beta libraries were built with iRepertoire HTBI primers and CDR3-region Arm-PCR. TCRdb independently ran MiXCR on the multiplex PCR reads; one entry per CDR3 protein. The sample lists roughly 430,000 distinct CDR3 sequences, around 15% occurring once. This sample was also put to use in a study of T cells in Graves' hyperthyroidism and ophthalmopathy. According to that study: Graves' hyperthyroidism was deemed stable absent ophthalmopathy progression within 18 months. Clinical symptoms, serum thyroxine and TRAb, thyroid ultrasound and orbital computed tomography were used for the diagnoses.

This material consisted of peripheral blood mononuclear cells (PBMCs), taken at new diagnosis, from a patient treated with antithyroid drugs. This sequence joins TRBV7-3 and TRBJ2-2, with D possibly called TRBD1 or TRBD2 (5 bases each). The source of this sequence is a woman in her twenties or thirties with Graves disease. CDR3 sequence reads: CASSPTGTVNTGELFF. The CDR3 nucleotides read TGTGCCAGCAGCCCGACCGGGACCGTAAACACCGGGGAGCTGTTTTTT.